One sample yielded the 2 T cell receptor beta chains listed below, sequenced in a study of blood T cell repertoires in COVID-19. TCRdb's copy holds only in-frame clones and misses some; the assay was immunoSEQ multiplex PCR. The data contain 150,000 to 170,000 clones, roughly four fifths of them singletons. Sequencing was done on a sample of peripheral blood. The receptors here all came from a man aged 80 or over with acute or convalescent COVID-19.

The chain is built from TRBV18 and TRBJ2-7; 8 bases are a match to TRBD2. The V and J ends lost 1 base and 4 bases, in that order; junction bases with no gene match: 9. Germline V lookup: CDR1 KGHSH, CDR2 LQKENI. This CDR3 spans 16 amino acids. Here the CDR3 reads CASSPRETSGGYEQYF. The DNA of the CDR3 is TGTGCCAGCTCACCACGGGAGACCTCGGGGGGGTACGAGCAGTACTTC.

The J gene is TRBJ1-2, the V gene TRBV19, with D hard to call. V shed 5 bases and J shed 7 bases, with 11 bases lying between them. In germline, CDR1 is LNHDA, CDR2 SQIVND (reference sequence). The CDR3 loop spans 12 amino acids. In DNA, the CDR3 is TGTGCCAGTAGTTCGCGATCTCTTGGCTACACCTTC. Translating it yields CASSSRSLGYTF.